This entry is about one T cell receptor beta chain. The sample comes from a study of early T cells in non-severe SARS-CoV-2 infection. Individual cDNA molecules each received unique molecular identifiers attached to them. MiXCR was run by TCRdb on the 5' RACE reads, yielding one entry per CDR3 protein. This table holds about 68,000 distinct CDR3 sequences, roughly a tenth found once. The CDR3 has 17 amino acids. Between the trimmed V and J ends, which lost 6 bases and 0 bases, there was a span of 20 bases. This chain links TRBV12-3 or TRBV12-4 with TRBJ1-1; D unresolved. This TCR was recovered from an adult who was a healthcare worker with PCR-confirmed SARS-CoV-2 infection or an uninfected control (not recorded which). Sequencing input: whole blood. The DNA of the CDR3 is TGTGCCAGCAGCGGGTTAAGGGTCCGCAATTTGAACACTGAAGCTTTCTTT. Amino acid sequence: CASSGLRVRNLNTEAFF.